The clone carrying this T cell receptor beta chain was detected a few times. The antigen is undetermined. Reverse transcription of all isolated RNA meant that expressed TCRB transcripts were sequenced. TCRdb's table, derived via immunoSEQ multiplex PCR, lists solely in-frame clones and lacks some. The sample carries some 220,000 clones, roughly a tenth recorded once. This entry is derived from a study of beta chain features in type 1 diabetes. Germline V gene data show CDR1 as MNHEY and CDR2 as SVGAGI. With 3 bases clipped from V and 7 bases from J, the junction kept 3 bases outside the gene matches. This CDR3 has 13 residues. Regarding the study as a whole: In these data, an HLA type influence on TCRB rearrangement remained unresolved. The study notes PCR might favor shorter templates equally in patients and controls. All four CD4+ subsets of Type 1 diabetes patients contained TCRB CDR3s that were moderately but significantly shorter.

The V gene is TRBV6-5, the J gene TRBJ1-5, with TRBD1 identical over 7 bases. Sequenced: central memory CD4+ T cells from blood. This TCR was recovered from a man between 18 and 35 years old in good health. The CDR3 spells CASSYQGGQPQHF. In DNA, the CDR3 is TGTGCCAGCAGTTATCAGGGGGGGCAGCCCCAGCATTTT.